The 22 T cell receptor beta chains listed next were all sequenced from one sample in a study of CD8+CD57+ T cells in acquired aplastic anemia. CDR3 and TCR beta VDJ profiling relied on genomic DNA as the template. MiXCR, run by TCRdb on the reads, gives a single entry per CDR3 protein. Found here are about 54,000 distinct CDR3 sequences, approximately 54% of them singletons; the top ten hold about 15%. Patients who underwent sequencing had shown CD8+CD57+ cell expansion by flow cytometry. Input material: sorted CD4+, CD8+, or CD8+CD57+ T cells (not recorded which) from PBMCs. The receptors here all came from a human donor with aplastic anemia.

This clonotype has a single count. A single base separates this from a much larger clone, so it may be a read error. In nucleotides, the CDR3 is TGTGCCAGCAGCCCAGAGGAGGGGGCGGAGACCCAGTACTTC. Translating gives CASSPEEGAETQYF. The rearrangement joins TRBV9 to TRBJ2-5; tentative D call: TRBD1 (7 bases). Looked up from germline, CDR1 is SGDLS and CDR2 is YYNGEE. This CDR3 is built from 14 residues. The germline V and J ends were trimmed by 4 bases and 5 bases, with 15 bases remaining between them.

This clonotype showed up just a few times. The chain couples TRBV29-1 to TRBJ1-4; D is unclear. Trimming stripped 4 bases from V and 4 bases from J, with 13 bases between. CDR3 size: 14 residues. CDR1 SQVTM and CDR2 ANQGSEA come from the germline V gene. The CDR3 is CSVALRPFNEKLFF. Here the CDR3 DNA reads TGCAGCGTTGCCCTGAGACCCTTTAATGAAAAACTGTTTTTT.

This clonotype was counted a few times. V gene TRBV19 combines with J gene TRBJ1-1; perhaps TRBD1 as D (6 bases). Trimming took 3 bases from V and 0 from J, leaving 8 bases between them. There are 14 residues in the CDR3. Germline CDR1 and CDR2: LNHDA and SQIVND (reference sequence). CDR3 region: CASSIQGMNTEAFF. Written as DNA, the CDR3 is TGTGCCAGTAGTATTCAGGGGATGAACACTGAAGCTTTCTTT.

J is TRBJ2-1 and V is TRBV15, with 11 bases identical to TRBD1. The V segment lost 3 bases and the J segment 6 bases; nucleotides outside the gene matches: 4. This CDR3 region has 15 residues. Per the germline V gene, CDR1 is LNHNV and CDR2 is YYDKDF (reference sequence). The CDR3 sequence: CATSSRDRGSNEQFF. DNA for the CDR3: TGTGCCACCAGCAGCCGGGACAGGGGGTCCAATGAGCAGTTCTTC.

The chain employs TRBV5-5 and TRBJ1-2; D not resolved. Germline V lookup: CDR1 SGHKS, CDR2 YYEKEE (reference sequence). The CDR3 length is 11 residues. V was cut by 0 bases and J by 6 bases, with 3 bases left in between. The CDR3 reads CASSLANGYTF. CDR3 in DNA: TGTGCCAGCAGCTTGGCCAATGGCTACACCTTC.

The chain carries TRBV2 and TRBJ1-2, with a tentative D call TRBD1 (6 bases). The germline gives CDR1 SNHLY, CDR2 FYNNEI. This CDR3 has 14 residues. V lost 7 bases and J lost 3, with 15 bases in between. The CDR3 here is CASTSTGFDYGYTF. In DNA form, the CDR3 reads TGTGCCAGCACCTCCACAGGGTTTGACTATGGCTACACCTTC.

This clonotype was picked up many times. The chain employs TRBV20-1 and TRBJ2-2; D is unresolved. Trimming shortened V by 6 bases and J by 4 bases, and 6 bases separated the two germline ends. Germline CDR1 DFQATT, CDR2 SNEGSKA (reference sequence). This CDR3 comprises 11 residues. The CDR3 coding sequence is TGCAGTGCAGCCCCCACCGGGGAGCTGTTTTTT. Translating it yields CSAAPTGELFF.

The chain links TRBV25-1 to TRBJ2-3, with D possibly called TRBD1 or TRBD2 (5 bases each). Trimming removed 2 bases from V and 4 bases from J, with 16 bases in between. Germline V gene sequence: CDR1 MGHDK, CDR2 SYGVNS. This CDR3 comprises 16 residues. The CDR3 DNA reads as TGTGCCAGCAGTGAACCCCTGGGACGGGCGGCAGATACGCAGTATTTT. This translates into CASSEPLGRAADTQYF. The full variable domain, its missing parts supplied by reference TRBV25-1 and TRBJ2-3, is EADIYQTPRYLVIGTGKKITLECSQTMGHDKMYWYQQDPGMELHLIHYSYGVNSTEKGDLSSESTVSRIRTEHFPLTLESARPSHTSQYLCASSEPLGRAADTQYFGPGTRLTVL.

The chain links TRBV15 to TRBJ1-3; no clear D gene. The germline V and J ends were trimmed by 0 bases and 0 bases, with 6 bases remaining between them. This CDR3 comprises 15 residues. Germline lookup yields CDR1 LNHNV and CDR2 YYDKDF (reference sequence). CDR3 amino acids: CATSRDRVSGNTIYF. The CDR3 DNA is TGTGCCACCAGCAGAGATCGGGTCTCTGGAAACACCATATATTTT.

The V and J genes are TRBV19 and TRBJ2-1, with 8 bases that match TRBD1. V shed 5 bases, J shed 7 bases, and the junction held 7 bases outside the gene matches. The length of the CDR3 is 14 residues. Germline values: CDR1 LNHDA, CDR2 SQIVND (reference sequence). The chain's CDR3 is CASSFSTGVNEQFF. The DNA for the CDR3 is TGTGCCAGTAGTTTCTCGACAGGGGTGAATGAGCAGTTCTTC.

This clonotype was seen only a few times. The chain employs TRBV2 and TRBJ2-5, with 11 positions matching TRBD1. CDR3 length: 15 amino acids. CDR1 SNHLY and CDR2 FYNNEI come from the germline V gene. The J segment lost 5 bases and the V segment lost 4 bases, leaving 6 bases of the junction unmatched. As DNA, the CDR3 is TGTGCCAGCAGTGCAGGACAGGGGGCGCACGAGACCCAGTACTTC. It translates to CASSAGQGAHETQYF.

The chain links TRBV20-1 to TRBJ2-5; the D call may be TRBD1 or TRBD2 (6 bases each). CDR3 size: 13 residues. Trimming took 5 bases from V and 4 from J, leaving 14 bases between them. Looked up from germline, CDR1 is DFQATT and CDR2 is SNEGSKA (reference sequence). The CDR3 region has the DNA TGCAGTGCTTTTAAGGGGGGCCGAGAGACCCAGTACTTC. Its protein product is CSAFKGGRETQYF.

For this clonotype: The junction differs from germline at one of its ends, possibly a read error. The rearrangement joins TRBV29-1 to TRBJ2-3, with TRBD2 matching over 10 bases. Germline lookup yields CDR1 SQVTM and CDR2 ANQGSEA. The CDR3 runs to 15 residues. For the CDR3, the DNA is TGCAGCGCTGAACCAACTAGCGGGGGCACAGATACGCAGTATTTT. This encodes CSAEPTSGGTDTQYF.

This sequence joins TRBV19 and TRBJ1-1; perhaps TRBD1 as D (5 bases). The CDR3 contains 13 residues. V was shortened by 3 bases and J by 3 bases, with 8 bases between the two germline ends. Germline V lookup: CDR1 LNHDA, CDR2 SQIVND (reference sequence). The CDR3 is CASSMGQDTEAFF. CDR3 DNA sequence: TGTGCCAGTAGTATGGGGCAGGACACTGAAGCTTTCTTT. The full variable domain, its missing parts supplied by reference TRBV19 and TRBJ1-1, is DGGITQSPKYLFRKEGQNVTLSCEQNLNHDAMYWYRQDPGQGLRLIYYSQIVNDFQKGDIAEGYSVSREKKESFPLTVTSAQKNPTAFYLCASSMGQDTEAFFGQGTRLTVV.

By share, this clonotype counts as medium-sized. The chain couples TRBV24-1 to TRBJ2-1; no clear D. This CDR3 is 17 amino acids long. The V end was cut by 0 bases, the J end by 9 bases, with 20 bases between. CDR1 KGHDR and CDR2 SFDVKD come from the germline V gene. The CDR3 loop reads CATSDLLIQPIRGEQFF. The DNA of the CDR3 is TGTGCCACCAGTGATTTGTTGATCCAGCCTATTCGTGGTGAGCAGTTCTTC.

This clonotype showed up many times. The rearrangement joins TRBV20-1 to TRBJ2-5, with D possibly being TRBD1 (7 bases). Germline lookup yields CDR1 DFQATT and CDR2 SNEGSKA (reference sequence). The CDR3 is made up of 15 amino acids. The germline V and J ends were trimmed by 5 bases and 2 bases, with 18 bases remaining between them. The CDR3 sequence is CSAQTAGGSQETQYF. CDR3 nucleotides: TGCAGTGCTCAAACCGCAGGGGGGTCACAAGAGACCCAGTACTTC.

This clonotype was counted many times. This chain joins TRBV20-1 and TRBJ1-2; D not certain. Per the germline V gene, CDR1 is DFQATT and CDR2 is SNEGSKA (reference sequence). The CDR3 consists of 11 residues. DNA for the CDR3: TGCAGCTCTATTCGGGACTATGGCTACACCTTC. It codes for CSSIRDYGYTF.

J is TRBJ1-1 and V is TRBV7-9; 7 bases fit TRBD1. The CDR3 runs to 13 residues. Trimming cost V 7 bases and J 4 bases; bases outside gene matches: 6. Germline V CDR1 and CDR2: SEHNR, FQNEAQ (reference sequence). This CDR3 reads CASKDAGGTEAFF. The CDR3 DNA reads TGTGCCAGCAAAGACGCAGGGGGCACTGAAGCTTTCTTT. The full variable domain, in which reference TRBV7-9 and TRBJ1-1 provide the parts outside the CDR3, is DTGVSQNPRHKITKRGQNVTFRCDPISEHNRLYWYRQTLGQGPEFLTYFQNEAQLEKSRLLSDRFSAERPKGSFSTLEIQRTEQGDSAMYLCASKDAGGTEAFFGQGTRLTVV.

This clonotype was found many times. The rearrangement links TRBV29-1 to TRBJ1-5, with TRBD1 matching 7 bases. This CDR3 spans 14 amino acids. Trimming removed 6 bases from V and 3 bases from J; junction bases left unmatched: 8. From germline, CDR1 is SQVTM and CDR2 ANQGSEA. This CDR3 reads CSVPGTDINQPQHF. The CDR3 DNA reads TGCAGCGTCCCCGGGACAGACATCAATCAGCCCCAGCATTTT.

This clonotype was seen just once. J is TRBJ1-3 and V is TRBV10-3, with D unclear. V was trimmed by 1 base and J by 1 base, leaving 8 bases between them. CDR1 is ENHRY, CDR2 SYGVKD, per germline. This CDR3 has 15 amino acids. The CDR3 region has the DNA TGTGCCATCAGTGAGTTTGCGGGATCTGGAAACACCATATATTTT. It specifies CAISEFAGSGNTIYF.

The chain couples TRBV29-1 to TRBJ1-2; a weak D match, TRBD1 (5 bases). The CDR3 is 12 amino acids. Trimming took 5 bases from V and 4 from J, leaving 11 bases between them. CDR1 SQVTM and CDR2 ANQGSEA come from the germline V gene. This CDR3 reads CSVHGTLYGYTF. The DNA of the CDR3 is TGCAGCGTTCACGGGACGCTCTATGGCTACACCTTC.

The chain couples TRBV20-1 to TRBJ2-7; 8 nucleotides match TRBD1. The V gene's germline CDR1 is DFQATT and CDR2 SNEGSKA (reference sequence). V dropped 0 bases and J dropped 7; count of bases not matched to a gene: 11. The CDR3 runs 15 residues. The CDR3 coding sequence is TGCAGTGCTAGAGATTCCCAGCAGGGGGCGTGGGAGCAGTACTTC. It yields the protein CSARDSQQGAWEQYF.